One TCR beta chain is described in this entry. What it binds is unknown. These data are taken from a study of naive and memory T cell subsets. Findings and caveats of the study: Possibly reflecting memory cells re-expressing CD45RA, a few larger clonotypes occurred in naive repertoires, especially CD8.

Both TRBC1 and TRBC2 were covered by a beta constant-region primer of two equimolar oligonucleotides. The ligated cDNA underwent four PCR rounds using SP2 and nested alpha and beta constant-region primers. The cDNA 3' end received a ligated single-stranded oligonucleotide carrying the SP2 primer and a 12-nucleotide UMI. TCRdb redid the calling of the UMI-ligation and nested PCR reads with MiXCR, one entry per CDR3 protein. The table shows 90,000 to 120,000 distinct CDR3 sequences, with 14% occurring only once. What was sequenced was naive CD8+ T cells from blood. The receptor was isolated from a human donor in good health.

CDR3 residues: CASALDITQDTQYF. CDR3 nucleotide sequence: TGTGCTAGTGCCCTGGACATAACTCAGGATACGCAGTATTTT. The rearrangement uses TRBV12-5 and TRBJ2-3; D is possibly TRBD1 (5 bases). Germline loops: CDR1 LGHNT, CDR2 FRNRAP. The V and J ends lost 7 bases and 6 bases respectively, with 17 bases between them. The CDR3 runs 14 residues. Based on the CDR3 plus reference TRBV12-5 and TRBJ2-3, the full variable domain is DARVTQTPRHKVTEMGQEVTMRCQPILGHNTVFWYRQTMMQGLELLAYFRNRAPLDDSGMPKDRFSAEMPDATLATLKIQPSEPRDSAVYFCASALDITQDTQYFGPGTRLTVL.